This passage covers 27 T cell receptor beta chains from one sample sequenced in a study of blood T cells in healthy people across ages (dated by TCRdb to about 2015). Receptors were amplified or captured by 5' RACE. The listed sequencing device is Illumina HiSeq 2500. A second PCR of roughly 7 to 11 cycles was performed with a sample-barcoded 5' primer and a J-beta primer mix. TCRdb reworked the public reads: Q25 trimming with fastp, MiXCR clone assembly, productive beta chains retained. Every distinct CDR3 protein forms one entry, paired with its most common genes and DNA. The sample has hundreds of thousands of distinct CDR3 sequences on record, 45% to 50% of them singletons. Roughly 31% of the sample belongs to the ten largest clones. The sequenced material came from blood. Every receptor here comes from an older woman in good health.

A few counts support this clonotype. The rearrangement joins TRBV15 to TRBJ2-5; the D gene is possibly TRBD1 (5 bases). Germline V gene data show CDR1 as LNHNV and CDR2 as YYDKDF (reference sequence). The length of the CDR3 is 12 residues. The germline V and J ends were trimmed by 0 bases and 11 bases, with 10 bases remaining between them. The CDR3 coding sequence is TGTGCCACCAGCAGAGATTGGAACAGGCAGTACTTC. Translation: CATSRDWNRQYF.

The CDR3 loop reads CASSSGLAGFSEQYF. The CDR3 coding sequence is TGTGCCAGCAGTTCGGGACTAGCGGGTTTCAGTGAGCAGTACTTC. The chain recombines TRBV6-2 or TRBV6-3 with TRBJ2-5; 12 bases align to TRBD2. The V and J ends lost 4 bases and 11 bases, in that order; junction bases with no gene match: 11. Per the germline V gene, CDR1 is MNHEY and CDR2 is SVGEGT. The CDR3 spans 15 residues.

The rearrangement links TRBV4-3 to TRBJ1-6, with D unclear. CDR1 LGHNA and CDR2 YSLEER come from the germline V gene. V lost 1 base and J lost 3, with 7 bases in between. The CDR3 extends over 15 amino acids. The CDR3 protein is CASSQGPNYNSPLHF. The DNA for the CDR3 is TGCGCCAGCAGCCAAGGTCCAAACTATAATTCACCCCTCCACTTT.

In the case of this clonotype: It is likely a read error, because the conserved phenylalanine at the end of the CDR3 is missing. The chain carries TRBV12-3 or TRBV12-4 and TRBJ2-5, with 7 bases fitting TRBD2. The ends lost 3 bases at V and 5 bases at J; junction bases unmatched: 6. CDR3 length equals 14 residues. The CDR3 nucleotides read TGTGCCAGCAGTTTCGGGGGGAGCGGGGAGACCCAGTACTTA. It translates to CASSFGGSGETQYL.

The chain carries TRBV28 and TRBJ2-1; 7 nucleotides agree with TRBD1. This CDR3 spans 15 amino acids. Germline CDR1 is MDHEN and CDR2 is SYDVKM. The trim removed 6 bases at V and 3 bases at J, leaving 8 bases unmatched. The CDR3 nucleotides read TGTGCCAGCAGCTCCCCCGGGACAGACTACAATGAGCAGTTCTTC. Its translation: CASSSPGTDYNEQFF. The full variable domain, in which reference TRBV28 and TRBJ2-1 provide the parts outside the CDR3, is DVKVTQSSRYLVKRTGEKVFLECVQDMDHENMFWYRQDPGLGLRLIYFSYDVKMKEKGDIPEGYSVSREKKERFSLILESASTNQTSMYLCASSSPGTDYNEQFFGPGTRLTVL.

In DNA, the CDR3 is TGCAGTGCGCCCGCGGGTCCCGGGGCATTGGCGCCCCTCCACTTT. This sequence encodes CSAPAGPGALAPLHF. J is TRBJ1-6 and V is TRBV20-1; D possibly corresponds to TRBD1 (5 bases). The CDR3 runs to 15 residues. Trimming stripped 6 bases from V and 13 bases from J, with 25 bases between. Germline V gene data show CDR1 as DFQATT and CDR2 as SNEGSKA (reference sequence).

This chain links TRBV9 with TRBJ2-7; 14 bases match TRBD2. The DNA end favors TRBJ2-5, so the J call may be wrong. Germline V gives CDR1 SGDLS, CDR2 YYNGEE. CDR3 length: 16 amino acids. CDR3 amino acids: CASSIGTSGRLETQYF. In nucleotides, the CDR3 is TGTGCCAGCAGCATTGGGACTAGCGGGAGATTGGAGACCCAGTACTTC.

This rearrangement joins TRBV12-3 or TRBV12-4 to TRBJ2-3, with a possible D match to TRBD2 (5 bases). The CDR3 is made up of 15 amino acids. Trimming removed 5 bases at V and 2 bases at J, with 14 bases between. CDR3 in amino acids: CASSLYGVLTDTQYF. For the CDR3, the DNA is TGTGCCAGCAGTCTGTACGGGGTGCTCACAGATACGCAGTATTTT.

The CDR3, as DNA: TGTGCCAGCAGTGGAACTACAGGGGCCATGAGGAAGACCCAGTACTTC. Amino acids: CASSGTTGAMRKTQYF. This chain connects TRBV27 to TRBJ2-7; 7 bases agree with TRBD1. Near its end, the DNA agrees better with TRBJ2-5, so the J call may be wrong. Germline lookup yields CDR1 MNHEY and CDR2 SMNVEV (reference sequence). The CDR3 runs to 16 residues.

The V and J genes are TRBV20-1 and TRBJ2-7, with D maybe TRBD2 (6 bases). Germline-derived CDR1 and CDR2 are DFQATT and SNEGSKA (reference sequence). With 0 bases removed from V and 1 base from J, the gap between germline ends came to 13 bases. CDR3 length: 15 residues. CDR3 in amino acids: CSARDLAGLSYEQYF. As DNA, the CDR3 is TGCAGTGCTAGAGATTTGGCGGGGCTATCCTACGAGCAGTACTTC.

This clonotype has a single count. J is TRBJ2-5 and V is TRBV11-2; TRBD2 might be the D (5 bases). Per germline, CDR1 SGHAT and CDR2 FQNNGV. This CDR3 has 15 residues. The V gene lost 4 bases and the J gene lost 5 bases, with 17 bases spanning the gap. In nucleotides, the CDR3 is TGTGCCAGCAGCTCAGACGGTAGCGTGCGTGAGACCCAGTACTTC. Translated, it gives CASSSDGSVRETQYF.

This clonotype turned up a few times. The rearrangement links TRBV5-1 to TRBJ2-5; 13 bases align to TRBD2. J gave up 11 bases and V 4 bases, and 23 bases lay outside the gene matches. In germline, CDR1 is SGHRS, CDR2 YFSETQ. The CDR3 runs to 19 residues. CDR3 nucleotides: TGCGCCAGCAGCCCGGGGGGGACTAGCGGGATCTATAGACCCAATGAGCAGTACTTC. Translation gives CASSPGGTSGIYRPNEQYF.

This sequence joins TRBV2 and TRBJ1-1; 7 bases agree with TRBD1. The CDR3 runs 15 residues. V was clipped by 6 bases and J by 6 bases; unmatched bases: 13. Germline CDR1 is SNHLY and CDR2 is FYNNEI. The CDR3 loop is CASRISQGMVAEAFF. The CDR3, as DNA: TGTGCCAGCAGGATCTCACAGGGGATGGTGGCTGAAGCTTTCTTT.

This clonotype was counted ten times or more. The chain is built from TRBV27 and TRBJ2-5; D is unresolved. The CDR3 covers 16 residues. The ends were cut back, 0 bases at V and 5 bases at J, with 16 bases in the middle. Germline V lookup: CDR1 MNHEY, CDR2 SMNVEV (reference sequence). CDR3 in amino acids: CASSLSIFSVGETQYF. The CDR3 DNA is TGTGCCAGCAGTTTATCGATATTTAGTGTCGGGGAGACCCAGTACTTC.

This clonotype was detected a few times. The rearrangement uses TRBV9 and TRBJ2-4; D not certain. This CDR3 has 14 residues. Germline values: CDR1 SGDLS, CDR2 YYNGEE. V was pared by 0 bases and J by 6 bases, with 10 bases between. The CDR3 region is CASSVGYTGNIQYF. Here the CDR3 DNA reads TGTGCCAGCAGCGTAGGCTACACTGGAAACATTCAGTACTTC.

The chain couples TRBV3-1 to TRBJ2-4, with D tentatively TRBD1 (6 bases). CDR1 LGHDT and CDR2 YNNKEL come from the germline V gene (reference sequence). V dropped 4 bases and J dropped 0 bases, with 16 bases sitting between them. The CDR3 has 17 residues. DNA of the CDR3: TGTGCCAGCAGCCCCAGGGGCGGGTCCCTAGCCAAAAACATTCAGTACTTC. It yields the protein CASSPRGGSLAKNIQYF.

The sample holds one count of this clonotype. The chain combines TRBV20-1 with TRBJ1-1, with D maybe TRBD1 (5 bases). Germline values: CDR1 DFQATT, CDR2 SNEGSKA (reference sequence). V lost 3 bases and J lost 3, with 11 bases in between. The CDR3 sequence is 13 residues long. CDR3 sequence (DNA): TGCAGTGCTAGGGTGTTCAGGGACACTGAAGCTTTCTTT. Translating it yields CSARVFRDTEAFF.

Concerning this clonotype: A much larger clone lies a single base off, so this may be a read error. V usage is TRBV4-2 and J usage is TRBJ2-1; D is undetermined. The end of the DNA aligns better with TRBJ2-7, so the J call may be wrong. From germline, CDR1 is LGHNA and CDR2 YNFKEQ. The CDR3 length is 15 residues. The CDR3 sequence: CASSQERFSYNEQYF. The CDR3 nucleotides read TGTGCCAGCAGCCAAGAGAGGTTCTCCTACAATGAGCAGTACTTC.

J is TRBJ2-2 and V is TRBV7-2; D is unresolved. Looked up from germline, CDR1 is SGHTA and CDR2 is FQGNSA. The CDR3 runs 12 residues. The ends were cut back, 5 bases at V and 6 bases at J, with 7 bases in the middle. The CDR3 DNA reads as TGTGCCAGCAGCCCTGGGGCCGGGGAGCTGTTTTTT. This codes for CASSPGAGELFF.

The rearrangement links TRBV11-3 to TRBJ1-6; the match to TRBD1 covers 7 bases. V gave up 5 bases and J gave up 10 bases; unmatched junction bases: 5. Looked up from germline, CDR1 is SGHNT and CDR2 is YENEEA. The CDR3 sequence is 13 residues long. The CDR3 spells CASSPDRQSPLHF. DNA of the CDR3: TGTGCCAGCAGCCCGGACAGGCAGTCACCCCTCCACTTT.

The rearrangement joins TRBV15 to TRBJ2-1; 9 nucleotides match TRBD2. With 8 bases clipped from V and 6 bases from J, the junction kept 11 bases outside the gene matches. The CDR3 extends over 15 amino acids. Germline V gene lookup returns CDR1 LNHNV and CDR2 YYDKDF (reference sequence). CDR3 amino acids: CATGSSTSGCNEQFF. CDR3 coding DNA: TGTGCCACCGGCTCCTCGACTAGCGGTTGCAATGAGCAGTTCTTC.

CDR3 amino acids: CASRGVGTYEQYF. The CDR3 DNA is TGTGCCAGCAGGGGGGTGGGTACCTACGAGCAGTACTTC. The chain has TRBV7-9 and TRBJ2-7, with D perhaps assigned TRBD1 or TRBD2 (5 bases each). CDR1 and CDR2 from the germline V gene are SEHNR and FQNEAQ (reference sequence). Trimming took 6 bases from V and 2 from J, leaving 11 bases between them. The CDR3 contains 13 residues.

The V and J genes are TRBV3-1 and TRBJ1-4; possibly TRBD1 for D (5 bases). V gave up 8 bases and J gave up 2 bases, with 15 bases separating them. Germline-derived CDR1 and CDR2 are LGHDT and YNNKEL (reference sequence). This CDR3 region has 15 residues. This CDR3 reads CASGGAGKTNEKLFF. CDR3 in DNA: TGTGCCAGCGGGGGTGCGGGGAAGACTAATGAAAAACTGTTTTTT. The entire variable domain, with the rest obtained from reference TRBV3-1 and TRBJ1-4, is as follows: DTAVSQTPKYLVTQMGNDKSIKCEQNLGHDTMYWYKQDSKKFLKIMFSYNNKELIINETVPNRFSPKSPDKAHLNLHINSLELGDSAVYFCASGGAGKTNEKLFFGSGTQLSVL.

Of note for this clonotype: One junction end disagrees with the germline gene, perhaps due to a read error. The gene calls are TRBV7-8 and TRBJ1-1, with D hard to call. There are 14 residues in the CDR3. CDR1 SGHVS and CDR2 FQNEAQ come from the germline V gene. The CDR3 here is CTSSLGLWDTEAFF. The CDR3 nucleotides read TGTACCAGCAGCTTAGGACTATGGGACACTGAAGCTTTCTTT.

V is TRBV12-3 or TRBV12-4 and J is TRBJ1-1; D remains unclear. V lost 3 bases and J lost 4, with 9 bases in between. CDR3 length: 13 amino acids. CDR3 in amino acids: CASSFGQFTEAFF. The CDR3 region has the DNA TGTGCCAGCAGTTTTGGGCAGTTCACTGAAGCTTTCTTT.

This clonotype was recorded only once. This chain uses TRBV2 with TRBJ2-7, with 7 bases identical to TRBD1. Germline V CDR1 and CDR2: SNHLY, FYNNEI. The CDR3 has 13 amino acids. The J segment lost 0 bases and the V segment lost 10 bases, leaving 6 bases of the junction unmatched. CDR3 DNA sequence: TGTGCCACAGGGGACAGTTACTCCTACGAGCAGTACTTC. This translates into CATGDSYSYEQYF.

The chain joins TRBV7-9 to TRBJ2-1; D uncertain. CDR1 is SEHNR, CDR2 FQNEAQ, per germline (reference sequence). V lost 3 bases and J lost 6, with 9 bases in between. This CDR3 is 13 amino acids long. The CDR3 spells CASSFSRANEQFF. The DNA of the CDR3 is TGTGCCAGCAGCTTTTCCAGAGCCAATGAGCAGTTCTTC.